The 18 T cell receptor beta chains reported below all come from one sample, sequenced in a study of Ad26.COV2.S vaccination and SARS-CoV-2 variants. The treatment is: some 19 received Ad26.COV2.S at low or high dose, single or two shots; roughly five received placebo; per-sample allocation not given. Sampling was done on day 63 after the first vaccine or placebo injection. Libraries were prepared by immunoSEQ multiplex PCR; TCRdb keeps only in-frame clonotypes and omits some of them. The sample holds approximately 350,000 clones, around nine tenths seen once. Specimen: peripheral blood, collected in a trial of Ad26.COV2.S vaccine versus placebo. The receptor source for this set is a person between 18 and 60 years old who received the Ad26.COV2.S COVID-19 vaccine or a placebo.

The chain employs TRBV5-6 and TRBJ2-7; D remains ambiguous. Germline assignment: CDR1 SGHDT and CDR2 YYEEEE. V lost 4 bases, J lost 2 bases, and 13 bases lay in between. CDR3 length: 14 amino acids. In nucleotides, the CDR3 is TGTGCCAGCAGCCCCCCTCGGCAGGCCTACGAGCAGTACTTC. It translates to CASSPPRQAYEQYF. The full variable domain, its missing parts supplied by reference TRBV5-6 and TRBJ2-7, is DAGVTQSPTHLIKTRGQQVTLRCSPKSGHDTVSWYQQALGQGPQFIFQYYEEEERQRGNFPDRFSGHQFPNYSSELNVNALLLGDSALYLCASSPPRQAYEQYFGPGTRLTVT.

This clone came up once. The chain couples TRBV6-5 to TRBJ2-7; 7 bases agree with TRBD2. The germline CDR1 and CDR2 sequences are MNHEY and SVGAGI. The CDR3 totals 14 residues. J lost 5 bases, V lost 5 bases, and 9 bases had no gene match. The CDR3 DNA sequence: TGTGCCAGCAGTACGCAGCGGGGTCTGCACGAGCAGTACTTC. This codes for CASSTQRGLHEQYF.

This chain connects TRBV3-1 (or the pseudogene TRBV3-2) to TRBJ1-2, with TRBD1 as a possible D gene (6 bases). Germline V lookup: CDR1 LGHDT, CDR2 YNNKEL (reference sequence). The CDR3 extends over 13 amino acids. V shed 2 bases and J shed 7 bases, with 11 bases lying between them. The CDR3 bases are TGTGCCAGCAGCCAAACAGGGTTCGGTGGCTACACCTTC. It translates to CASSQTGFGGYTF.

The chain combines TRBV9 with TRBJ1-6; D is undetermined. Germline assignment: CDR1 SGDLS and CDR2 YYNGEE. V was trimmed by 3 bases and J by 4 bases, leaving 17 bases between them. There are 17 residues in the CDR3. CDR3 in amino acids: CASSASGDSEYNSPLHF. In DNA, the CDR3 is TGTGCCAGCAGCGCCTCAGGAGACTCCGAATATAATTCACCCCTCCACTTT.

CDR3: CASSLTQGNGELFF. The CDR3 nucleotides are TGTGCCAGCAGCTTAACACAGGGGAACGGGGAGCTGTTTTTT. The V call is TRBV7-3, the J call TRBJ2-2, with 7 bases matching TRBD1. Germline CDR1 SGHTA, CDR2 FQGTGA. CDR3 size: 14 residues. V was clipped by 0 bases and J by 7 bases; unmatched bases: 2.

The chain combines TRBV3-1 (or the pseudogene TRBV3-2) with TRBJ1-3; tentatively, D is TRBD1 (5 bases). Germline-derived CDR1 and CDR2 are LGHDT and YNNKEL (reference sequence). This CDR3 has 16 residues. V was trimmed by 4 bases and J by 0 bases, leaving 13 bases between them. CDR3 sequence (DNA): TGTGCCAGCAGCCCGTTGGACACCTACTCTGGAAACACCATATATTTT. Encoded protein: CASSPLDTYSGNTIYF.

The chain joins TRBV5-1 to TRBJ2-5, with TRBD2 matching 15 bases. This CDR3 is 16 amino acids long. CDR1 is SGHRS, CDR2 YFSETQ, per germline. J gave up 2 bases and V 4 bases, and 3 bases lay outside the gene matches. This CDR3 is CASSEGLAGGQETQYF. The DNA of the CDR3 is TGCGCCAGCAGCGAGGGACTAGCGGGGGGACAAGAGACCCAGTACTTC.

The chain has TRBV27 and TRBJ1-6; TRBD1 matches at 10 bases. V trimming: 5 bases; J trimming: 7 bases; junction bases outside the gene matches: 5. CDR3 length: 15 residues. CDR1 MNHEY and CDR2 SMNVEV come from the germline V gene (reference sequence). In DNA form, the CDR3 reads TGTGCCAGCAGTCAGGACAGGGGGTACAATTCACCCCTCCACTTT. Translating it yields CASSQDRGYNSPLHF.

The rearrangement joins TRBV2 to TRBJ1-4; D is undetermined. The germline V gene encodes CDR1 SNHLY and CDR2 FYNNEI. Trimming took 10 bases from V and 8 from J, leaving 23 bases between them. The CDR3 contains 15 residues. For the CDR3, the DNA is TGTGCCACCAAGGAGGGAGACTCCGGAGGGGAAAAACTGTTTTTT. Translating gives CATKEGDSGGEKLFF. Variable domain in full (rest from reference TRBV2 and TRBJ1-4): EPEVTQTPSHQVTQMGQEVILRCVPISNHLYFYWYRQILGQKVEFLVSFYNNEISEKSEIFDDQFSVERPDGSNFTLKIRSTKLEDSAMYFCATKEGDSGGEKLFFGSGTQLSVL.

J is TRBJ2-5 and V is TRBV27; 9 bases agree with TRBD2. In germline, CDR1 is MNHEY, CDR2 SMNVEV (reference sequence). V lost 2 bases and J lost 2; bases outside the gene matches: 3. This CDR3 region has 15 residues. The CDR3 bases are TGTGCCAGCAGTTTAGCGGGGGGGCCTCAAGAGACCCAGTACTTC. Protein: CASSLAGGPQETQYF.

V gene TRBV2 combines with J gene TRBJ2-7; 10 bases are shared with TRBD1. V shed 2 bases and J 4 bases; nucleotides not matched to a gene: 5. Germline CDR1 and CDR2: SNHLY and FYNNEI. The CDR3 consists of 15 residues. CDR3 sequence: CASSEFGTGVYEQYF. The CDR3 nucleotides read TGTGCCAGCAGTGAATTCGGGACAGGGGTTTACGAGCAGTACTTC.

The CDR3 loop is CASGSPERGVQETQYF. CDR3 nucleotides: TGTGCTAGTGGTTCCCCGGAGCGGGGGGTACAAGAGACCCAGTACTTC. This chain joins TRBV12-5 and TRBJ2-5, with 9 bases matching TRBD2. The V segment lost 4 bases and the J segment 2 bases; nucleotides outside the gene matches: 8. The germline gives CDR1 LGHNT, CDR2 FRNRAP. The length of the CDR3 is 16 residues.

This chain joins TRBV3-1 (or the pseudogene TRBV3-2) and TRBJ2-7; 9 bases match TRBD1. The CDR3 extends over 14 amino acids. V shed 5 bases and J 3 bases; nucleotides not matched to a gene: 5. Germline CDR1 reads LGHDT; CDR2 reads YNNKEL (reference sequence). In DNA, the CDR3 is TGTGCCAGCAGCTCGGGACAGGGAGACTACGAGCAGTACTTC. It codes for CASSSGQGDYEQYF.

This chain links TRBV4-1 with TRBJ2-5, with 9 bases identical to TRBD2. The CDR3 is 17 amino acids. The trim removed 1 base at V and 2 bases at J, leaving 8 bases unmatched. Germline V gives CDR1 MGHRA, CDR2 YSYEKL. In nucleotides, the CDR3 is TGCGCCAGCAGCCAAGTTGATAGCGGGGGAATACAAGAGACCCAGTACTTC. It is translated as CASSQVDSGGIQETQYF.

The rearrangement joins TRBV5-1 to TRBJ2-1, with D possibly TRBD2 on 6 matching bases. This CDR3 contains 14 residues. Germline V CDR1 and CDR2: SGHRS, YFSETQ. Between the trimmed V and J ends, which lost 5 bases and 4 bases, there was a span of 13 bases. The CDR3 loop reads CASRQGGIYNEQFF. CDR3 nucleotide sequence: TGCGCCAGCAGGCAGGGAGGCATTTACAATGAGCAGTTCTTC.

This chain joins TRBV10-3 and TRBJ2-3; 7 nucleotides line up with TRBD2. CDR3 length: 13 residues. Germline trimming cut 4 bases from V and 6 bases from J; bases unmatched to any gene: 4. CDR1 and CDR2 (germline): ENHRY, SYGVKD. This chain's CDR3 is CAISGTSEDTQYF. The CDR3 coding sequence is TGTGCCATCAGTGGGACTAGTGAGGATACGCAGTATTTT.

The rearrangement joins TRBV5-1 to TRBJ2-5; the match to TRBD1 covers 11 bases. The CDR3 covers 16 residues. From germline, CDR1 is SGHRS and CDR2 YFSETQ. V was pared by 5 bases and J by 4 bases, with 10 bases of the junction left unmatched. The CDR3 DNA follows: TGCGCCAGCAGGTCAACCGGGACAGGGGGAGGAGAGACCCAGTACTTC. Amino acid sequence: CASRSTGTGGGETQYF.

Points on this clone: This probably arose from a read error, given a far larger clone one base away. V gene TRBV7-6 combines with J gene TRBJ1-2; no reliable D call. The V gene lost 5 bases and the J gene lost 2 bases, with 9 bases spanning the gap. This CDR3 comprises 13 residues. The germline V gene has CDR1 SGHVS and CDR2 FNYEAQ. CDR3 in amino acids: CASSPTGNYGYTF. The CDR3, as DNA: TGTGCCAGCAGCCCGACGGGGAACTATGGCTACACCTTC.